Listed here is a single T cell receptor beta chain. As to time point: pretreatment peripheral blood. Sample contribution per patient ranged from 1 to 8, covering pretreatment and on-treatment. Germline CDR1 and CDR2: LGHNA and YSLEER. Trimming took 5 bases from V and 2 from J, leaving 21 bases between them. This CDR3 has 17 residues. The method was immunoSEQ multiplex PCR; TCRdb's version includes in-frame clones alone and lacks a portion of them. The sample holds about 72,000 clones; approximately 86% are singletons and the top ten take about 15%. The data derive from a study of PD-L1 blockade in urothelial cancer. Background on the study: Analysis of the blood was performed 3 weeks (second dose) and 6 weeks after treatment start. Blood-derived samples held a median roughly 150,000 T cells.

V usage is TRBV4-3 and J usage is TRBJ1-2; TRBD1 might be the D (5 bases). This material consisted of PBMCs, taken around atezolizumab (anti-PD-L1) treatment. This clonotype was sampled from a man aged 55 to 70 with urothelial cancer. CDR3: CASSESLGGSGNYGYTF. CDR3 DNA sequence: TGCGCCAGCAGCGAAAGCCTCGGGGGGTCCGGAAACTATGGCTACACCTTC.